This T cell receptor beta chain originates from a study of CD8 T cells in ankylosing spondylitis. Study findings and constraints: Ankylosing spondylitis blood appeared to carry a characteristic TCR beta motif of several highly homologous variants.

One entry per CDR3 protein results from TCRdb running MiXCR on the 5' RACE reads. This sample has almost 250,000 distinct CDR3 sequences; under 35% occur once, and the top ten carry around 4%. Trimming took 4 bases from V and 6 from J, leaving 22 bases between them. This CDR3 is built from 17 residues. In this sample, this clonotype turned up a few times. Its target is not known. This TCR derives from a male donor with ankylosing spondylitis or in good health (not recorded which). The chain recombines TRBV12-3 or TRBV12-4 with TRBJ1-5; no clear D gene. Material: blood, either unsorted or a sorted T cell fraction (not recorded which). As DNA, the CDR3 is TGTGCCAGCAGTTCGGACGAGGAGAGGGCTAAGGGTCAGCCCCAGCATTTT. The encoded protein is CASSSDEERAKGQPQHF.